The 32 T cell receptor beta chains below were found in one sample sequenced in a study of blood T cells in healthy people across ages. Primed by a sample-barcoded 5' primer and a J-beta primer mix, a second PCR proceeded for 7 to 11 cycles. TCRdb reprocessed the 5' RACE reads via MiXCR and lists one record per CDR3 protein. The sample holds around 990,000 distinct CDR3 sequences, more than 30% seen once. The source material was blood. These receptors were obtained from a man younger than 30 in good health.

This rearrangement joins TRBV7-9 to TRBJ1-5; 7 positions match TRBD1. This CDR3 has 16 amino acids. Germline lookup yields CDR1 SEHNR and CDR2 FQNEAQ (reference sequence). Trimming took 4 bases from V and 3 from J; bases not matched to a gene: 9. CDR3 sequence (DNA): TGTGCCAGCAGCTCCGACAGGGAATCCCTCAATCAGCCCCAGCATTTT. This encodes CASSSDRESLNQPQHF.

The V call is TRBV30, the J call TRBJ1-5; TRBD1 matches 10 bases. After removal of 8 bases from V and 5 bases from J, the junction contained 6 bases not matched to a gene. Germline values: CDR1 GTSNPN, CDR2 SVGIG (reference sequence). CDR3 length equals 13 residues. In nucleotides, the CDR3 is TGTGCCAAAGGGACAGGGGACGATCAGCCCCAGCATTTT. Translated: CAKGTGDDQPQHF.

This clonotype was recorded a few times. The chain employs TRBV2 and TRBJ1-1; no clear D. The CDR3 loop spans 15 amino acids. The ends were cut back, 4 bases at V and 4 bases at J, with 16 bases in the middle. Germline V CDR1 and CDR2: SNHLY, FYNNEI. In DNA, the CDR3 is TGTGCCAGCAGTGGGGGTAGCTTGGTGGGCACTGAAGCTTTCTTT. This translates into CASSGGSLVGTEAFF.

DNA for the CDR3: TGCGCCAGCAGCCAGACCCTTCGTAGAAATGAGCAGTTCTTC. Encoded protein: CASSQTLRRNEQFF. This chain links TRBV4-3 with TRBJ2-1; D uncertain. V lost 3 bases, J lost 7 bases, and 13 bases lay in between. Germline CDR1 LGHNA, CDR2 YSLEER. CDR3 length: 14 amino acids.

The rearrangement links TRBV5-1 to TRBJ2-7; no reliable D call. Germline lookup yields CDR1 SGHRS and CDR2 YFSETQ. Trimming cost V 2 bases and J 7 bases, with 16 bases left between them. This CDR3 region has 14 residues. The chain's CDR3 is CASSFESEYNEQYF. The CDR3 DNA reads TGCGCCAGCAGCTTCGAGTCCGAATACAATGAGCAGTACTTC.

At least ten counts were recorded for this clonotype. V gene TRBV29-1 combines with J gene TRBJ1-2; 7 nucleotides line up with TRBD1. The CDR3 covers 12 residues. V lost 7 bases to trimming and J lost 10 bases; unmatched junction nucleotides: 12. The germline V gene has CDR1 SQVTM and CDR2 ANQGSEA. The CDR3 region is CSAEGTDGYYTF. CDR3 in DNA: TGCAGCGCCGAGGGGACAGACGGCTACTACACCTTC.

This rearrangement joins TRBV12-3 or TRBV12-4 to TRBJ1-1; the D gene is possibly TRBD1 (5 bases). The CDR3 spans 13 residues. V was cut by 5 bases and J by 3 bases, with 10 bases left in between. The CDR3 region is CASSTRGHTEAFF. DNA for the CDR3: TGTGCCAGCAGTACCCGGGGCCACACTGAAGCTTTCTTT.

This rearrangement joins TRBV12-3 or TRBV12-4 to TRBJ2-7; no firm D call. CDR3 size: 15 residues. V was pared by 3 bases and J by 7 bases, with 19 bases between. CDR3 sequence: CASSLASGGYNEQYF. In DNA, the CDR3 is TGTGCCAGCAGTTTGGCGTCGGGTGGCTACAATGAGCAGTACTTC.

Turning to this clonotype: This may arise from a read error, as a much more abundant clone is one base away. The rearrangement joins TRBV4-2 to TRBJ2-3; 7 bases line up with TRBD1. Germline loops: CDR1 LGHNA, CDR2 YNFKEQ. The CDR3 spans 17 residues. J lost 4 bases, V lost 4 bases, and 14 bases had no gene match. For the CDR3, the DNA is TGTGCCAGCAGCCCAAAAGCCGGACAGGTGAACGCAGATACGCAGTATTTT. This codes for CASSPKAGQVNADTQYF.

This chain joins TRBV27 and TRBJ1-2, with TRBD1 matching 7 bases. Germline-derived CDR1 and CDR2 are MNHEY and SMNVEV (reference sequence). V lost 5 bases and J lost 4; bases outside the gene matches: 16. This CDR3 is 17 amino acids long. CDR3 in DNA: TGTGCCAGCAGTCCACTCCAAACAGGGGTGTGGGGCTATGGCTACACCTTC. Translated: CASSPLQTGVWGYGYTF.

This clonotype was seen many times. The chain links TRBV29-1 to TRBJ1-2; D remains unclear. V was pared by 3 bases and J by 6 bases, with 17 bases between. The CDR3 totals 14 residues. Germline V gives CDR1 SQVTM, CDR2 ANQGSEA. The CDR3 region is CSVDKRVLVDGYTF. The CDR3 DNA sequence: TGCAGCGTTGATAAAAGGGTCTTAGTTGATGGCTACACCTTC.

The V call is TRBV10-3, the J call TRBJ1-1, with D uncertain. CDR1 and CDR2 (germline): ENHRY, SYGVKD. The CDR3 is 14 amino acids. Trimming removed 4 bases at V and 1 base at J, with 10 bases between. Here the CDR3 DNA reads TGTGCCATCAGTGTGGCGGCAGAGAACACTGAAGCTTTCTTT. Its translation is CAISVAAENTEAFF.

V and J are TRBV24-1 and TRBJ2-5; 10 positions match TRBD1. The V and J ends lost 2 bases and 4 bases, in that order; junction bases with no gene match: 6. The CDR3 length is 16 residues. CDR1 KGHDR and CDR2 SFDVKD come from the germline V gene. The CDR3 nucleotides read TGTGCCACCAGTGATTCGACAGGGGGCGCAGGAGAGACCCAGTACTTC. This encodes CATSDSTGGAGETQYF.

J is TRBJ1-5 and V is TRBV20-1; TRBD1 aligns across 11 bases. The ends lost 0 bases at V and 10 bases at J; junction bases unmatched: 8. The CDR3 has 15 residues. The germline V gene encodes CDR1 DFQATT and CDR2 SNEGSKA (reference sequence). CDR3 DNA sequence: TGCAGTGCTAGAGAAGGACAGGGGGCGCTTAACCCCCAGCATTTT. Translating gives CSAREGQGALNPQHF.

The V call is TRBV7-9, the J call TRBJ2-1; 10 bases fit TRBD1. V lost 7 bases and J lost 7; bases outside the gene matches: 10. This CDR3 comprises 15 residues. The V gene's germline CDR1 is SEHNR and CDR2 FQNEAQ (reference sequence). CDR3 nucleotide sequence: TGTGCCAGCACCGCGTTGGGACAGGGGAGGAATGAGCAGTTCTTC. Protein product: CASTALGQGRNEQFF.

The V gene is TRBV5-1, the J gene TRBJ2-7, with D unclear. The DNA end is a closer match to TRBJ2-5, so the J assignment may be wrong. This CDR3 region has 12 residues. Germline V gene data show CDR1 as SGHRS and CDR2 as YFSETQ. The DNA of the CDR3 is TGCGCCAGCAGCTCACACCTCCAGACCCAGTACTTC. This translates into CASSSHLQTQYF.

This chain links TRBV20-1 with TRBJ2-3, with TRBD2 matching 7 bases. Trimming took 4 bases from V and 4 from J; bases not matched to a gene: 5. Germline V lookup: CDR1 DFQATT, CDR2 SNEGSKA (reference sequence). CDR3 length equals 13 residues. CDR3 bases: TGCAGTGCTACTCGACTAGCCCCAGATACGCAGTATTTT. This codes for CSATRLAPDTQYF.

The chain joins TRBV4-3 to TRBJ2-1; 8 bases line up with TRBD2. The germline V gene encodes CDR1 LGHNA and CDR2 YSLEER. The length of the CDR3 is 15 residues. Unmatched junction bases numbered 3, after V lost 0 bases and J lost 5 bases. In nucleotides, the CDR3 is TGCGCCAGCAGCCAAGAGACAGCGGGAGACAATGAGCAGTTCTTC. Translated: CASSQETAGDNEQFF.

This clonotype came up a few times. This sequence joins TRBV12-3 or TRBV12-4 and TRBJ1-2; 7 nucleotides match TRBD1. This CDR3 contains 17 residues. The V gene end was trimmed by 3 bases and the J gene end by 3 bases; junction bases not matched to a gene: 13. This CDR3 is CASSFRAFLQGDYGYTF. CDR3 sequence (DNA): TGTGCCAGCAGTTTTAGGGCCTTCCTTCAGGGGGACTATGGCTACACCTTC.

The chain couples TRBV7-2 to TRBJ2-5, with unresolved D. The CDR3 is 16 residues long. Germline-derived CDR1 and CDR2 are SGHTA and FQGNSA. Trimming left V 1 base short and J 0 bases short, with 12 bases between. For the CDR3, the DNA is TGTGCCAGCAGCTTAGTCGGCAGGATGTACCAAGAGACCCAGTACTTC. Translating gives CASSLVGRMYQETQYF.

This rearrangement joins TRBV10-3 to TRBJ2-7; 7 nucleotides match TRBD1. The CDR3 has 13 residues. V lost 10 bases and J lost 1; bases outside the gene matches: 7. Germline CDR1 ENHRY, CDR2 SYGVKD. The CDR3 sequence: CATRDSSSYEQYF. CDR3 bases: TGTGCCACCCGGGACAGTTCATCCTACGAGCAGTACTTC.

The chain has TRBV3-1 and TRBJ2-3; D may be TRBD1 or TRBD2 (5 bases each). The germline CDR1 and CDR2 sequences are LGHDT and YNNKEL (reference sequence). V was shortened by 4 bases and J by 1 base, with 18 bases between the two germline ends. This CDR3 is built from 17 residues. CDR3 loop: CASSLILGAQGTDTQYF. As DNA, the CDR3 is TGTGCCAGCAGCCTCATACTCGGGGCCCAGGGCACAGATACGCAGTATTTT.

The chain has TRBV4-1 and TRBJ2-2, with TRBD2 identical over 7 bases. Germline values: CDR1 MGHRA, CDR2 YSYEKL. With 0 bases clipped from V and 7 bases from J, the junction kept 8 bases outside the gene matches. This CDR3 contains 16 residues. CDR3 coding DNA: TGCGCCAGCAGCCAAGAGTCAGCGGGGAGAAGCGGGGAGCTGTTTTTT. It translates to CASSQESAGRSGELFF.

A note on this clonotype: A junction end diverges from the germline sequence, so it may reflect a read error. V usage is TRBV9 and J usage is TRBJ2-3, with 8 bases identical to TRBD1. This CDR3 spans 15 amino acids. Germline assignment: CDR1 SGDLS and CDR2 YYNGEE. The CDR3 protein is CAGSVAAGGPDTQYF. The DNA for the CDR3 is TGTGCCGGCAGCGTAGCCGCAGGGGGCCCCGATACGCAGTATTTT.

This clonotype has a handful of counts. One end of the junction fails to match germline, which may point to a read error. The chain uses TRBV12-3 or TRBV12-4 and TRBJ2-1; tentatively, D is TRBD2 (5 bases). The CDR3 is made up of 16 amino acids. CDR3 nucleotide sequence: TGTGCCAGCAGTTTGTCTTCAGCGGACTTTTACAGTGAGCAGTTCTTC. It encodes CASSLSSADFYSEQFF.

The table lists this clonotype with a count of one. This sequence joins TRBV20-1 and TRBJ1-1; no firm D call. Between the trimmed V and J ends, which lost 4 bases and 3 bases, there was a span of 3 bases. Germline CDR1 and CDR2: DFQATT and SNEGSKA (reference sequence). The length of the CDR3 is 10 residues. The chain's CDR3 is CSAKDTEAFF. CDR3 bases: TGCAGTGCTAAAGACACTGAAGCTTTCTTT.

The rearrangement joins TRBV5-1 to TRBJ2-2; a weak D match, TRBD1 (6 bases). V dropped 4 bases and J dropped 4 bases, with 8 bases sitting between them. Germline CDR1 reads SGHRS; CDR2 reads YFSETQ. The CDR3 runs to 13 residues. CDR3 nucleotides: TGCGCCAGCAGCGGGGGCATCACCGGGGAGCTGTTTTTT. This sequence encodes CASSGGITGELFF.

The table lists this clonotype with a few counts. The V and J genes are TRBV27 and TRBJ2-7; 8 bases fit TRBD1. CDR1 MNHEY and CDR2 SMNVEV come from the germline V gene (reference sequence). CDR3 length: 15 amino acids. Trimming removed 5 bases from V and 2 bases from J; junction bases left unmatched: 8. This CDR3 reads CASSGLETGAYEQYF. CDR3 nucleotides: TGTGCCAGCAGTGGCCTGGAGACAGGGGCCTACGAGCAGTACTTC.

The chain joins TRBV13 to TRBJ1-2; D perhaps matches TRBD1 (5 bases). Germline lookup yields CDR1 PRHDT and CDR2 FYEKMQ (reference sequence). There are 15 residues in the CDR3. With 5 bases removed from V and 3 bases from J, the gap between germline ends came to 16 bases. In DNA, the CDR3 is TGTGCCAGCAGCCCCTCAGGAGGGGACTACTATGGCTACACCTTC. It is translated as CASSPSGGDYYGYTF.

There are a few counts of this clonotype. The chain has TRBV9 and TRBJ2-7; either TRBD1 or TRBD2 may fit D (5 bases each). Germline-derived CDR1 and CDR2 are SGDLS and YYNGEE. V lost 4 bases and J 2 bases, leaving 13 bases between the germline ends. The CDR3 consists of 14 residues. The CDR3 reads CASSPRDVAYEQYF. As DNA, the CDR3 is TGTGCCAGCAGCCCTCGGGACGTCGCCTACGAGCAGTACTTC.

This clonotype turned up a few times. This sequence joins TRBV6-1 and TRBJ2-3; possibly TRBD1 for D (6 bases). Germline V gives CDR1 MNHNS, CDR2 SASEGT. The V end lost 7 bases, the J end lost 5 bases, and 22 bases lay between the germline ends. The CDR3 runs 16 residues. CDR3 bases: TGTGCCAGCAAGCCAACAGGGTTGGGGATCTTAGATACGCAGTATTTT. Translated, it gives CASKPTGLGILDTQYF.

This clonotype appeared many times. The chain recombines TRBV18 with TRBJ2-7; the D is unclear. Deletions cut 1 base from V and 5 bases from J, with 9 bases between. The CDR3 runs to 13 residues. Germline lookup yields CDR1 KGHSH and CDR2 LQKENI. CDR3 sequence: CASSPQGSNEQYF. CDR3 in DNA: TGTGCCAGCTCACCACAAGGATCTAACGAGCAGTACTTC.